The 28 T cell receptor beta chains given below trace back to one sample, sequenced in a study of T-cell reconstitution after alpha-beta-depleted transplantation in children. Using unique molecular identifiers, the investigators prepared the TCRbeta library. Via MiXCR, TCRdb re-called the PCR reads, giving one row per CDR3 protein. The sample carries around 500,000 distinct CDR3 sequences, 23% recorded once. The sample here was PBMCs, mostly from graft donor cells, taken 360 days after TCRalphabeta/CD19-depleted stem cell transplant. The receptors were sampled from a boy under three years old who had a stem cell transplant for acute myeloid leukemia, so the T cells may come from the graft donor.

This clonotype appeared many times. The gene calls are TRBV15 and TRBJ1-4, with D possibly matching TRBD1 (5 bases). Germline V gene data show CDR1 as LNHNV and CDR2 as YYDKDF (reference sequence). V lost 7 bases to trimming and J lost 4 bases, with 10 bases between them. The CDR3 runs to 13 residues. The CDR3 reads CATTRTNNEKLFF. The CDR3 region has the DNA TGTGCCACCACCAGGACAAATAATGAAAAACTGTTTTTT.

J is TRBJ2-2 and V is TRBV10-3; 8 bases agree with TRBD1. The V segment lost 4 bases and the J segment 9 bases; nucleotides outside the gene matches: 10. CDR1 and CDR2 from the germline V gene are ENHRY and SYGVKD. The CDR3 is made up of 15 amino acids. The DNA of the CDR3 is TGTGCCATCAGTGGGGCGGACAGGGAGGTCCGGGAGCTGTTTTTT. Residues: CAISGADREVRELFF.

In this sample, this clonotype turned up a few times. This sequence joins TRBV29-1 and TRBJ1-2, with D hard to call. Trimming took off 4 bases at V and 2 bases at J, with 8 bases between the two ends. There are 12 residues in the CDR3. CDR1 is SQVTM, CDR2 ANQGSEA, per germline. For the CDR3, the DNA is TGCAGCGTTGGGGATTTAAACTATGGCTACACCTTC. Protein product: CSVGDLNYGYTF.

Points on this clonotype: This may come from a read error, since a much larger clone is one base off. V and J are TRBV21-1 and TRBJ2-4; TRBD1 is the table's D call and was not checked against the DNA. TRBV21-1 is listed as a pseudogene. The CDR3 is 13 amino acids. The chain's CDR3 is CASSRGAKSIQYF. Here the CDR3 DNA reads TGTGCCAGCAGTAGGGGAGCCAAAAGCATTCAGTACTTC.

This clonotype turned up a few times. The chain joins TRBV20-1 to TRBJ2-3, with a possible D match to TRBD1 (7 bases). V lost 0 bases and J lost 6, with 16 bases in between. The germline gives CDR1 DFQATT, CDR2 SNEGSKA (reference sequence). This CDR3 spans 15 amino acids. The CDR3 DNA sequence: TGCAGTGCTAGAGATTCAGGGGGGCCGAGGGATACGCAGTATTTT. It encodes CSARDSGGPRDTQYF.

The table lists this clonotype with a few counts. The chain has TRBV6-1 and TRBJ2-4; D ambiguous. Looked up from germline, CDR1 is MNHNS and CDR2 is SASEGT. V was cut by 6 bases and J by 3 bases, with 12 bases left in between. CDR3 length: 14 residues. CDR3 loop: CASSPSLGKNIQYF. The CDR3 DNA reads TGTGCCAGCAGCCCATCCTTAGGCAAAAACATTCAGTACTTC.

This clonotype is a singleton in its sample. The V call is TRBV21-1, the J call TRBJ2-6. TRBV21-1 is marked as a pseudogene. The CDR3 consists of 15 residues. The chain's CDR3 is CASSNDRSGANVLTF. The CDR3 nucleotides are TGTGCCAGCAGCAACGACCGCTCTGGGGCCAACGTCCTGACTTTC.

This CDR3 is CASSFGLYSNQPQHF. The CDR3 DNA follows: TGTGCCAGCAGTTTTGGGCTCTATAGCAATCAGCCCCAGCATTTT. This chain joins TRBV28 and TRBJ1-5, with D unclear. The V gene lost 3 bases and the J gene lost 0 bases, with 9 bases spanning the gap. The CDR3 consists of 15 residues. CDR1 and CDR2 from the germline V gene are MDHEN and SYDVKM.

The J gene is TRBJ1-4, the V gene TRBV4-3; D unclear. The CDR3 extends over 13 amino acids. The V gene's germline CDR1 is LGHNA and CDR2 YSLEER. Trimming took 3 bases from V and 8 from J, leaving 10 bases between them. CDR3 nucleotide sequence: TGCGCCAGCAGCCAGGGCCCTCGAGAAAAACTGTTTTTT. It yields the protein CASSQGPREKLFF.

This chain connects TRBV7-9 to TRBJ1-1; perhaps TRBD1 as D (5 bases). V lost 8 bases and J lost 5, with 12 bases in between. CDR1 SEHNR and CDR2 FQNEAQ come from the germline V gene (reference sequence). The CDR3 is 12 residues long. The CDR3 DNA is TGTGCCAGCGAGATGTGGGGGACTGAAGCTTTCTTT. Translation gives CASEMWGTEAFF.

This clonotype was counted many times. The chain employs TRBV25-1 and TRBJ2-1; 10 positions match TRBD1. V gave up 4 bases and J gave up 6 bases; unmatched junction bases: 9. Germline CDR1 MGHDK, CDR2 SYGVNS. The CDR3 runs 16 residues. This CDR3 is CASSAHDRGPVNEQFF. The CDR3 DNA reads as TGTGCCAGCAGTGCCCACGACAGGGGGCCCGTCAATGAGCAGTTCTTC.

This chain joins TRBV7-6 and TRBJ2-7; possibly TRBD1 or TRBD2 for D (5 bases each). Trimming took off 2 bases at V and 0 bases at J, with 14 bases between the two ends. Germline V gene data show CDR1 as SGHVS and CDR2 as FNYEAQ. The CDR3 is 16 amino acids. The CDR3 bases are TGTGCCAGCAGCTTAACACAGGCCGGGGTCTCCTACGAGCAGTACTTC. It yields the protein CASSLTQAGVSYEQYF.

The chain carries TRBV28 and TRBJ2-7; TRBD2 agrees at 14 bases. The CDR3 covers 15 residues. V shed 6 bases and J 3 bases; nucleotides not matched to a gene: 4. Looked up from germline, CDR1 is MDHEN and CDR2 is SYDVKM. CDR3 in DNA: TGTGCCAGCAGCCAGACTAGCGGGGGGGACTACGAGCAGTACGTC. Amino acids: CASSQTSGGDYEQYV.

Regarding this clonotype: Germline is not matched at one junction end, which may reflect a read error. The rearrangement links TRBV20-1 to TRBJ1-1, with TRBD1 as a possible D gene (6 bases). The CDR3 is 15 residues long. Germline lookup yields CDR1 DFQATT and CDR2 SNEGSKA (reference sequence). The CDR3 DNA follows: TGCAGTGCTGGACGCCGACCAGGGGTGAACACTGAAGCCTTCTTT. Encoded protein: CSAGRRPGVNTEAFF.

This clonotype has a handful of counts. The chain links TRBV20-1 to TRBJ2-7; no reliable D call. Per the germline V gene, CDR1 is DFQATT and CDR2 is SNEGSKA (reference sequence). The CDR3 is made up of 16 amino acids. The ends were cut back, 1 base at V and 5 bases at J, with 21 bases in the middle. Here the CDR3 DNA reads TGCAGTGCTAGAGGGGCCGGGCCGGACCTCCCCAACGAGCAGTACTTC. Translating gives CSARGAGPDLPNEQYF.

This clonotype was seen many times. The chain has TRBV15 and TRBJ2-4; TRBD1 aligns across 9 bases. J was trimmed by 6 bases and V by 1 base; bases with no gene match: 10. There are 17 residues in the CDR3. CDR1 LNHNV and CDR2 YYDKDF come from the germline V gene (reference sequence). CDR3 loop: CATSRGRGGDRANIQYF. The CDR3, as DNA: TGTGCCACCAGCAGAGGGCGAGGTGGGGACAGGGCAAACATTCAGTACTTC.

The rearrangement joins TRBV20-1 to TRBJ1-2; TRBD1 agrees at 10 bases. The CDR3 consists of 16 residues. After removal of 6 bases from V and 1 base from J, the junction contained 11 bases not matched to a gene. Germline CDR1 is DFQATT and CDR2 is SNEGSKA (reference sequence). The CDR3 DNA sequence: TGCAGTGCCCCCGCGGGCCGGACAGGGGGTAACTATGGCTACACCTTC. It specifies CSAPAGRTGGNYGYTF.

This clonotype turned up a few times. This sequence joins TRBV20-1 and TRBJ1-1, with 10 bases identical to TRBD1. The J segment lost 6 bases and the V segment lost 6 bases, leaving 16 bases of the junction unmatched. From germline, CDR1 is DFQATT and CDR2 SNEGSKA (reference sequence). This CDR3 has 16 amino acids. Here the CDR3 DNA reads TGCAGTGCCACCCTAAGGGACAGGGGTAAATTCTCTGAAGCTTTCTTT. Protein: CSATLRDRGKFSEAFF.

This clonotype occurred a few times. The chain carries TRBV6-2 or TRBV6-3 and TRBJ2-1; 9 bases align to TRBD2. This CDR3 contains 18 residues. Germline CDR1 reads MNHEY; CDR2 reads SVGEGT. The V gene end was trimmed by 2 bases and the J gene end by 6 bases; junction bases not matched to a gene: 14. CDR3 in amino acids: CASSYTVLSSGEPNEQFF. CDR3 nucleotides: TGTGCCAGCAGTTACACCGTCTTGTCTAGCGGGGAGCCCAATGAGCAGTTCTTC.

The chain has TRBV11-2 and TRBJ2-1; the D is unclear. Per germline, CDR1 SGHAT and CDR2 FQNNGV. The germline V and J ends were trimmed by 2 bases and 7 bases, with 12 bases remaining between them. The CDR3 loop spans 14 amino acids. Written as DNA, the CDR3 is TGTGCCAGCAGCTTACTGGTGGCTCGTAATGAGCAGTTCTTC. It translates to CASSLLVARNEQFF. Looking up the rest from reference TRBV11-2 and TRBJ2-1 gives the full variable domain: EAGVAQSPRYKIIEKRQSVAFWCNPISGHATLYWYQQILGQGPKLLIQFQNNGVVDDSQLPKDRFSAERLKGVDSTLKIQPAKLEDSAVYLCASSLLVARNEQFFGPGTRLTVL.

This clonotype was detected only a few times. This chain joins TRBV12-3 or TRBV12-4 and TRBJ2-7, with D perhaps matching TRBD1 (6 bases). Trimming removed 2 bases at V and 4 bases at J, with 15 bases between. The length of the CDR3 is 15 residues. The CDR3 DNA follows: TGTGCCAGCAGTTTAATGGGCGTGACAGGTTACGAGCAGTACTTC. This codes for CASSLMGVTGYEQYF.

The V call is TRBV6-5, the J call TRBJ2-5; no firm D call. The germline gives CDR1 MNHEY, CDR2 SVGAGI. The CDR3 runs to 15 residues. V was clipped by 2 bases and J by 2 bases, with 12 bases between them. CDR3 in DNA: TGTGCCAGCAGTTACGCCCCGGACCCGCAAGAGACCCAGTACTTC. Residues: CASSYAPDPQETQYF.

The chain joins TRBV5-1 to TRBJ2-1; tentatively, D is TRBD1 (5 bases). Germline V gene sequence: CDR1 SGHRS, CDR2 YFSETQ. The CDR3 loop spans 15 amino acids. V was cut by 2 bases and J by 1 base, with 10 bases left in between. The CDR3 here is CASSFTGLSYNEQFF. The DNA for the CDR3 is TGCGCCAGCAGCTTCACAGGTCTATCCTACAATGAGCAGTTCTTC.

This clonotype turned up a few times. The genes are TRBV2 and TRBJ2-3, with D perhaps TRBD1 (5 bases). V was cut by 1 base and J by 3 bases, with 14 bases left in between. The germline V gene has CDR1 SNHLY and CDR2 FYNNEI. This CDR3 is built from 16 residues. The CDR3 region has the DNA TGTGCCAGCAGTGAAGAACTGGGGCTTGGGACAGATACGCAGTATTTT. Its translation: CASSEELGLGTDTQYF.

This clonotype has at least ten counts. The genes are TRBV25-1 and TRBJ1-5, with 8 nucleotides matching TRBD1. The CDR3 contains 14 residues. Germline V gene sequence: CDR1 MGHDK, CDR2 SYGVNS. The V gene end was trimmed by 4 bases and the J gene end by 6 bases; junction bases not matched to a gene: 5. As DNA, the CDR3 is TGTGCCAGCAGTGGGACAGGGTTCAGTCAGCCCCAGCATTTT. Encoded protein: CASSGTGFSQPQHF. Supplemented by reference TRBV25-1 and TRBJ1-5, the full variable domain reads EADIYQTPRYLVIGTGKKITLECSQTMGHDKMYWYQQDPGMELHLIHYSYGVNSTEKGDLSSESTVSRIRTEHFPLTLESARPSHTSQYLCASSGTGFSQPQHFGDGTRLSIL.

In regard to this clonotype: Possible read error: a much larger clone is one base away. The chain recombines TRBV14 with TRBJ2-5, with D perhaps matching TRBD2 (6 bases). Germline V lookup: CDR1 SGHDN, CDR2 FVKESK. This CDR3 contains 15 residues. The CDR3 nucleotides are TGTGGCAGCAGCCAAGATCGACTAGTCGGAGAGACCCAGTACTTC. It encodes CGSSQDRLVGETQYF.

The rearrangement uses TRBV20-1 and TRBJ2-3; 11 positions agree with TRBD2. Germline values: CDR1 DFQATT, CDR2 SNEGSKA (reference sequence). The V segment lost 4 bases and the J segment 0 bases; nucleotides outside the gene matches: 3. CDR3 length: 15 residues. The CDR3 spells CSAMGLAASTDTQYF. The CDR3 region has the DNA TGCAGTGCTATGGGACTAGCGGCAAGCACAGATACGCAGTATTTT.

This chain uses TRBV12-3 or TRBV12-4 with TRBJ2-7, with 8 bases matching TRBD1. The ends lost 5 bases at V and 5 bases at J; junction bases unmatched: 8. The CDR3 loop spans 14 amino acids. CDR3 in DNA: TGTGCCAGCAGTCGGGCAGGGGGCCCCAACGAGCAGTACGTC. This sequence encodes CASSRAGGPNEQYV.